This T cell receptor beta chain stems from a study of cytomegalovirus exposure and HLA in healthy donors. Study results and caveats: A few V segments could not be told apart, such as TRBV6-2 and TRBV6-3, and were left out.

PCR amplification relied on 60 Vbeta primers (plus 13 Jbeta primers). The table came from immunoSEQ multiplex PCR; TCRdb's copy has only in-frame clones and leaves some out. The sample has more than 85,000 clones, around 77% seen once; the top ten hold about 8.6%. All the people who gave samples were healthy bone marrow donors. The V gene's germline CDR1 is LGHNA and CDR2 YSLEER. V was shortened by 1 base and J by 5 bases, with 11 bases between the two germline ends. This CDR3 spans 15 amino acids. Note on this clone: The antigen is not known.

The gene calls are TRBV4-3 and TRBJ2-2, with a weak D call TRBD2 (5 bases). This clonotype originated in a woman aged 40 to 49 in good health and CMV-seropositive. The material sequenced was PBMCs. This chain's CDR3 is CASSQVGGYTGELFF. CDR3 sequence (DNA): TGCGCCAGCAGCCAAGTGGGCGGGTATACCGGGGAGCTGTTTTTT.